This entry is about one TCR beta chain. Method: immunoSEQ multiplex PCR; TCRdb's copy keeps in-frame clones and lacks some. The data show fewer than 50,000 clones, more than 65% seen once. Germline V gene lookup returns CDR1 SGHRS and CDR2 YFSETQ. The CDR3 spans 14 residues. V lost 0 bases and J lost 5; bases outside the gene matches: 1. This entry belongs to a study of T cells in tumors after PD-1 blockade. Study in general: Excluded were patients with checkpoint blockade, immunosuppressants, or radiotherapy or other anti-cancer therapy within 4 weeks. Some patients also took daily vismodegib 150 mg during anti-PD-1 treatment. Blood samples averaged around 110,000 templates (range roughly 24,000-290,000) and approximately 37,000 unique clonotypes.

This chain joins TRBV5-1 and TRBJ2-1, with 8 bases matching TRBD2. The clonotype was recovered from a human donor with basal cell carcinoma. The specimen was PBMCs, collected before anti-PD-1 treatment. CDR3 in amino acids: CASSLGLANNEQFF. CDR3 DNA sequence: TGCGCCAGCAGCTTGGGACTAGCGAACAATGAGCAGTTCTTC.